This TCR beta chain was retrieved from a study of T cell responses to AZD1222 COVID-19 vaccine. The CDR3 contains 13 residues. The germline gives CDR1 SQVTM, CDR2 ANQGSEA. The V gene end was trimmed by 4 bases and the J gene end by 3 bases; junction bases not matched to a gene: 6. Method: immunoSEQ multiplex PCR; TCRdb's copy keeps in-frame clones and lacks some. The sample consists of 90,000 to 120,000 clones, about 92% of them appearing once. The gene calls are TRBV29-1 and TRBJ2-7; 7 bases are a match to TRBD1. The sequence came from an adult who received the AZD1222 COVID-19 vaccine. This sample comprised peripheral blood, obtained 28 days after the second AZD1222 dose. In DNA form, the CDR3 reads TGCAGCGTTGGTCCGGGACAGCGCTACGAGCAGTACTTC. Amino acids: CSVGPGQRYEQYF.